This T cell receptor (beta chain) was retrieved from a study of tumor T cells in aggressive B-cell lymphoma. The assay was immunoSEQ multiplex PCR, and TCRdb's table has in-frame clones only and misses some. This sample yields around 4,500 clones, of which roughly 90% are seen a single time; more than 5% belongs to the top ten. The V end lost 0 bases, the J end lost 5 bases, and 10 bases lay between the germline ends. The CDR3 extends over 15 amino acids. Germline CDR1 and CDR2: LGHNA and YNFKEQ. This clonotype was sampled from an adult with diffuse large B cell lymphoma. Sequencing was done on a sample of tumor tissue. The chain is built from TRBV4-2 and TRBJ2-2, with a possible D match to TRBD2 (6 bases). CDR3: CASSQDVAETGELFF. For the CDR3, the DNA is TGTGCCAGCAGCCAAGATGTAGCGGAAACCGGGGAGCTGTTTTTT.